This T cell receptor beta chain was identified during a study of OX40 agonist ivuxolimab in advanced cancers. Study-wide context: Ivuxolimab was a fully human IgG2 agonistic monoclonal antibody targeting the costimulatory receptor OX40 (CD134). Of the 50 to 55 dose-escalation patients, hepatocellular carcinoma was present in around 19, melanoma in some 15, renal cell carcinoma in 9 and head and neck cancer in 9. Peripheral TCRbeta sequencing aimed to test whether ivuxolimab altered TCR sequence diversity and caused clonal T-cell expansion. Patients were allowed to have had prior anti-PD-1, anti-PD-L1 or anti-CTLA-4 therapy, and 30% to 40% of the dose-escalation patients had previously received checkpoint inhibitors. The dose-escalation cohort was around 83% male with a mean age of around 64 years, ranging from roughly 20 to 80. Intravenous ivuxolimab was administered to patients every 2 weeks at six dose levels: 0.01, 0.1, 0.3, 1.5, 3 and 10 mg/kg. The paper covers the monotherapy dose-escalation part of the phase I ivuxolimab trial, which included N of about 56 patients. Partial responses occurred in three dose-escalation patients: two with cutaneous melanoma and one with hepatocellular carcinoma. Overall results and qualifications from the work: Clonal expansion of both CD4+ and CD8+ blood T cells was observed from baseline to week 6 at doses 0.1 to 3.0 mg/kg. After ivuxolimab, more expanded clones were found on average in CD8+ T cells than in CD4+ T cells. In partial responders in the 0.1-3.0 mg/kg groups, normalized peripheral clonal expansion was found to be among the lowest, especially among CD8+ T cells. The antigen specificity of the clonally expanded peripheral T cells was not determined. Low levels of normalized T-cell clonal expansion were also seen in some patients who did not respond.

Genomic DNA was isolated from the sorted cells so that the TCRbeta CDR3 region could be sequenced. TCRbeta CDR3 regions were sequenced using the immunoSEQ Assay. Sourced from immuneACCESS, this table was stored by TCRdb with only in-frame sequences that have V and J called. A share of the clones is absent; for the studies checked, an unresolved V gene accounts for under half, and the remainder has no known explanation. The sample includes 55,000 to 75,000 clones, with approximately 80% observed a single time. The ten biggest clones cover 7% to 9.5% of the sample. The trial excluded patients who had a history of autoimmune disease or who were on systemic immunosuppression. In every dose cohort, peripheral blood was drawn for TCR sequencing at baseline, cycle 4 day 1, and cycle 7 day 1. Samples came from an open-label, multicenter, first-in-human phase I dose-escalation trial of ivuxolimab. Adults with locally advanced or metastatic melanoma, renal cell, hepatocellular, or head and neck squamous cell carcinoma were enrolled in the trial. Before TCR sequencing, CD4+ T cells and CD8+ T cells were sorted from peripheral blood as separate populations.

As for this clone: What antigen it recognizes has not been identified. No qualities accompany the bases; no much larger clone lies one base away.

Trimming at the junction amounts to 3 bases on V and 0 bases on J, and the germline ends lie 10 bases apart. From a lookup of the germline V gene, CDR1 and CDR2 are SGHRS and YFSETQ. The CDR3 runs 16 residues from the cysteine to the phenylalanine. Only the CDR3 DNA is retained, 48 bases long and in frame from the first base. The source is an adult with an advanced solid tumor such as melanoma, head and neck, liver or kidney cancer. Sample: CD4+ or CD8+ T cells sorted from blood, taken in a trial of the OX40 agonist ivuxolimab. The V and J segments used are TRBV5-1 and TRBJ2-6; TRBD1 is perhaps the D gene, given 6 matching bases. The CDR3 in this case is CASSSTGSSGANVLTF. The base sequence is TGCGCCAGCAGCTCGACAGGAAGCTCTGGGGCCAACGTCCTGACTTTC.